Shown below are 10 T cell receptor beta chains from a single sample sequenced in a study of lymphopenia after photon versus proton radiotherapy (dated by TCRdb to the late 2010s). Libraries were made using the immunoSEQ multiplex PCR assay. TCRdb obtained this table from immuneACCESS and retained in-frame rearrangements with V and J assigned. These tables miss some clones; where compared with another copy, unresolved V genes account for less than half of the shortfall, and the remainder is unexplained. The sample table contains 67,000 or so clones; only one count was recorded for 80% to 90% of them. More than 10% of the sample goes to the ten largest clones. The material sequenced was peripheral blood, taken from a patient treated with proton-based radiotherapy. The receptors stem from a man aged 80 or over with esophageal cancer.

The chain couples TRBV7-2 to TRBJ1-5; D not resolved. The germline V gene encodes CDR1 SGHTA and CDR2 FQGNSA. Trimming left V 2 bases short and J 2 bases short, with 13 bases between. The length of the CDR3 is 16 residues. CDR3: CASSLRAGAGNQPQHF. CDR3 bases: TGTGCCAGCAGCTTAAGAGCGGGCGCAGGCAATCAGCCCCAGCATTTT.

This sequence joins TRBV11-2 and TRBJ1-1; D remains ambiguous. The CDR3 has 15 residues. Germline V lookup: CDR1 SGHAT, CDR2 FQNNGV. V was clipped by 4 bases and J by 0 bases, with 12 bases between them. Here the CDR3 DNA reads TGTGCCAGCAGCTACTACGGAACAGTGAACACTGAAGCTTTCTTT. Translated: CASSYYGTVNTEAFF.

The J gene is TRBJ2-1, the V gene TRBV5-5, with 8 bases that match TRBD1. CDR1 is SGHKS, CDR2 YYEKEE, per germline (reference sequence). V gave up 0 bases and J gave up 4 bases; unmatched junction bases: 3. The CDR3 has 15 residues. Here the CDR3 reads CASSLDTGGYNEQFF. The CDR3 DNA follows: TGTGCCAGCAGCTTGGACACAGGGGGTTACAATGAGCAGTTCTTC.

This chain uses TRBV5-5 with TRBJ1-5; a weak D match, TRBD1 (5 bases). Deletions cut 3 bases from V and 3 bases from J, with 10 bases between. This CDR3 region has 14 residues. Germline CDR1 is SGHKS and CDR2 is YYEKEE (reference sequence). In DNA, the CDR3 is TGTGCCAGCAGCTCAGACAGAATCAATCAGCCCCAGCATTTT. This codes for CASSSDRINQPQHF.

The chain couples TRBV7-6 to TRBJ1-4; unclear D gene. This CDR3 contains 15 residues. Trimming pared 3 bases from V and 3 bases from J, leaving 11 bases between. CDR1 is SGHVS, CDR2 FNYEAQ, per germline. In DNA form, the CDR3 reads TGTGCCAGCAGCTTGATGGGGTCGGCTAATGAAAAACTGTTTTTT. This codes for CASSLMGSANEKLFF.

The chain uses TRBV7-8 and TRBJ1-5; a possible D gene is TRBD1 (5 bases). The V gene's germline CDR1 is SGHVS and CDR2 FQNEAQ. The CDR3 contains 14 residues. Deletions cut 4 bases from V and 4 bases from J, with 11 bases between. The CDR3 reads CASSWGTGNQPQHF. In nucleotides, the CDR3 is TGTGCCAGCAGCTGGGGGACGGGGAATCAGCCCCAGCATTTT.

This rearrangement joins TRBV7-2 to TRBJ1-2; possibly TRBD1 for D (5 bases). The CDR3 extends over 14 amino acids. The ends were cut back, 4 bases at V and 5 bases at J, with 14 bases in the middle. Per the germline V gene, CDR1 is SGHTA and CDR2 is FQGNSA. DNA for the CDR3: TGTGCCAGCAGCTCTGCTATTTGGGGGTATGGCTACACCTTC. It is translated as CASSSAIWGYGYTF.

This chain uses TRBV19 with TRBJ2-7, with 8 bases lining up with TRBD1. Germline trimming cut 4 bases from V and 4 bases from J; bases unmatched to any gene: 12. The CDR3 covers 16 residues. Germline V lookup: CDR1 LNHDA, CDR2 SQIVND (reference sequence). The DNA for the CDR3 is TGTGCCAGTAGTAGGCGTCCCGGGACAGGATTATACGAGCAGTACTTC. Protein sequence: CASSRRPGTGLYEQYF.

The chain links TRBV5-1 to TRBJ2-2; weak D call: TRBD2 (5 bases). Germline loops: CDR1 SGHRS, CDR2 YFSETQ. Trimming took 3 bases from V and 5 from J, leaving 11 bases between them. The CDR3 totals 14 residues. The DNA of the CDR3 is TGCGCCAGCAGCTCGGACGGAGGAACCGGGGAGCTGTTTTTT. It translates to CASSSDGGTGELFF.

V and J are TRBV19 and TRBJ2-1; 9 nucleotides line up with TRBD2. After removal of 5 bases from V and 8 bases from J, the junction contained 7 bases not matched to a gene. The CDR3 sequence is 14 residues long. Germline V gene lookup returns CDR1 LNHDA and CDR2 SQIVND (reference sequence). The CDR3 DNA is TGTGCCAGTAGTGTTAGCGGGAGTTACTATGAGCAGTTCTTC. Translating it yields CASSVSGSYYEQFF.